This T cell receptor beta chain was captured in a study of identifying expanded T cells in peripheral blood. Overall study results and limits: Variance in clone template counts between roughly 2-week samples significantly increased with total template count across all healthy donors. About 1.3 clones differed between technical replicates, versus approximately 16 and 20 over time.

Remarks on this clone: Its antigen is not identified.

In germline, CDR1 is PRHDT, CDR2 FYEKMQ (reference sequence). CDR3 size: 18 residues. V gave up 4 bases and J gave up 0 bases; unmatched junction bases: 3. Some clones are missing from TCRdb's copy, which holds only in-frame ones; the method was immunoSEQ multiplex PCR. Of about 85,000 clones in the sample, around 89% are singletons; the top ten hold around a fifth. During the collection period, no donor immune events like infections were recorded. The sequencing sample was made of blood. The J gene is TRBJ2-1, the V gene TRBV13; 16 bases agree with TRBD2. The sequence was obtained from a person between 18 and 75 years old in good health. This CDR3 reads CASSSGLAGGSSYNEQFF. CDR3 DNA: TGTGCCAGCAGCTCGGGACTAGCGGGGGGGAGCTCCTACAATGAGCAGTTCTTC.